The source of this TCR beta chain is a study of radiotherapy plus CTLA-4 blockade in lung cancer. Germline lookup yields CDR1 MNHEY and CDR2 SVGAGI. Trimming took 10 bases from V and 6 from J, leaving 12 bases between them. The CDR3 spans 12 residues. Assay used: immunoSEQ multiplex PCR; TCRdb lists only in-frame clones, some missing. Of 90,000 or so clones in the sample, about 90% are singletons; the top ten hold just over 2%. The chain carries TRBV6-5 and TRBJ1-4; weak D call: TRBD1 (5 bases). The receptor comes from a human donor with non-small cell lung cancer who had a partial response to radiotherapy plus ipilimumab. Source: peripheral blood, taken from a patient treated with radiotherapy plus ipilimumab. The CDR3 DNA sequence: TGTGCCACCAAAACAGGCCATGAAAAACTGTTTTTT. Amino acids: CATKTGHEKLFF.